This TCR beta chain was profiled in a study of blood T cell repertoires in COVID-19. Across the whole study: The United States, Italy and Spain supplied acute and convalescent COVID-19 samples. T cells, B-cell-depleted T cells, or PBMCs supplied cDNA or gDNA.

Methods used by the authors: From reference gene primer amplification, estimates of nucleated cell counts were derived. The table came from immunoSEQ multiplex PCR; TCRdb's copy has only in-frame clones and leaves some out. The V and J calls and clone size are taken from that table; D and trimming were inferred from the DNA. The data contain 100,000 to 150,000 clones, about 90% of them seen just once; the ten biggest clones take up roughly 3.6%. Germline values: CDR1 SGHRS, CDR2 YFSETQ. CDR3 length: 16 residues. J lost 4 bases, V lost 4 bases, and 11 bases had no gene match. This chain uses TRBV5-1 with TRBJ2-7, with 10 bases aligning to TRBD1. The sequenced sample consisted of peripheral blood. This TCR was recovered from a woman aged 55-69 years with acute or convalescent COVID-19. The CDR3 nucleotides read TGCGCCAGCAGCAGGGACGGGACAGGGGCTTTATACGAGCAGTACTTC. This codes for CASSRDGTGALYEQYF.